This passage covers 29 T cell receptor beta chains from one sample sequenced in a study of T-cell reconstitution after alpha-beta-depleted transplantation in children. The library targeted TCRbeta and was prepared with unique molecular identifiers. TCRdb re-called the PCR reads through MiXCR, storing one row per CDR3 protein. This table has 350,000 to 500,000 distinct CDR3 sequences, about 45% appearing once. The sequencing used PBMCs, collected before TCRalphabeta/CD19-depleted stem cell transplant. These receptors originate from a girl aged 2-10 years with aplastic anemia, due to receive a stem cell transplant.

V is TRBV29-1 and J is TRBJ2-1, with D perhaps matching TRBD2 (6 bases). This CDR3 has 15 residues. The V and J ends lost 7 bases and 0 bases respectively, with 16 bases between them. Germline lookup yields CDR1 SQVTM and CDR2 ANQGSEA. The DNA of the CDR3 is TGCAGCGGTATACAACGGGGGAGCTCCTACAATGAGCAGTTCTTC. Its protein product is CSGIQRGSSYNEQFF.

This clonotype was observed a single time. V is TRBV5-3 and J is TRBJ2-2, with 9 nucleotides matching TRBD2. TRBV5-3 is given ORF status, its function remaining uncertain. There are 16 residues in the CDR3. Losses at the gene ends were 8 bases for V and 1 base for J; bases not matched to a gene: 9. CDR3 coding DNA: TGTGCCAGTCGTTCAAGAGCGGGGGGGAACACCGGGGAGCTGTTTTTT. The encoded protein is CASRSRAGGNTGELFF.

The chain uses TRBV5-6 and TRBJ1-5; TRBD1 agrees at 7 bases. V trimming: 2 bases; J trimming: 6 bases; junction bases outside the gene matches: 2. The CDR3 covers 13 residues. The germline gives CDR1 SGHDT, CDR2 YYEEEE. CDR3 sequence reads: CASSLGTAQPQHF. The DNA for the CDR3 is TGTGCCAGCAGCTTAGGGACAGCTCAGCCCCAGCATTTT.

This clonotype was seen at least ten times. In nucleotides, the CDR3 is TGCGCCAGCAGTCCTGCCGGGACTAGCTACAATGAGCAGTTCTTC. This gives the protein CASSPAGTSYNEQFF. The chain employs TRBV5-1 and TRBJ2-1, with 8 bases that match TRBD2. CDR3 length: 15 residues. V lost 5 bases to trimming and J lost 3 bases; unmatched junction nucleotides: 7. Looked up from germline, CDR1 is SGHRS and CDR2 is YFSETQ.

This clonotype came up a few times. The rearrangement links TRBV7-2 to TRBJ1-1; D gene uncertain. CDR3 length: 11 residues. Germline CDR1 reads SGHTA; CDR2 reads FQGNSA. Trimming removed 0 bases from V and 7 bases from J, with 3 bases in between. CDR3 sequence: CASSLAVEAFF. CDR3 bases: TGTGCCAGCAGCTTAGCCGTTGAAGCTTTCTTT.

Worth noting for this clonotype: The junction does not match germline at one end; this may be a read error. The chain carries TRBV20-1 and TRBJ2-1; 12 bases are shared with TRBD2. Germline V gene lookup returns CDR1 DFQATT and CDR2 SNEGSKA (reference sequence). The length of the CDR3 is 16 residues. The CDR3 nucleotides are TGCTGTGCTAGAGCCTGGACTAGCGGGACCTACAATGAGCAGTTCTTC. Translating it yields CCARAWTSGTYNEQFF.

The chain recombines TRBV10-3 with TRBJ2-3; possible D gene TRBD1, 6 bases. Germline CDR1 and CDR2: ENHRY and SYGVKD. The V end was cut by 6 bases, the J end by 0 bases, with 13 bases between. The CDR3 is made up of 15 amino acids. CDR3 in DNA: TGTGCCATCAGCCAGGTGGGACAAAGCACAGATACGCAGTATTTT. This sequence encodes CAISQVGQSTDTQYF.

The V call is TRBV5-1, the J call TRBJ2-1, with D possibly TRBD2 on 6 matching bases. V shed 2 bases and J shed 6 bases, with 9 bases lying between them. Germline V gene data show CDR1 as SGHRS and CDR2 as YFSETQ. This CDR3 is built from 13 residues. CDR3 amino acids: CASSFGTVNEQFF. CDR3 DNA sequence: TGCGCCAGCAGCTTCGGGACTGTCAATGAGCAGTTCTTC.

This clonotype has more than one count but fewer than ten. The CDR3 nucleotides are TGTGCCAGCAGCTTAGAATCGAACACTGAAGCTTTCTTT. This encodes CASSLESNTEAFF. The V call is TRBV7-9, the J call TRBJ1-1; D uncertain. Germline V gene lookup returns CDR1 SEHNR and CDR2 FQNEAQ (reference sequence). This CDR3 is built from 13 residues. Between the trimmed V and J ends, which lost 1 base and 1 base, there was a span of 4 bases.

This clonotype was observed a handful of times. The CDR3 nucleotides read TGCGCCAGCAGCTTGGGGGACTACAACAATGAGCAGTTCTTC. Its translation is CASSLGDYNNEQFF. The chain employs TRBV5-1 and TRBJ2-1; 7 bases agree with TRBD2. J was trimmed by 5 bases and V by 0 bases; bases with no gene match: 2. CDR3 length: 14 amino acids. CDR1 and CDR2 (germline): SGHRS, YFSETQ.

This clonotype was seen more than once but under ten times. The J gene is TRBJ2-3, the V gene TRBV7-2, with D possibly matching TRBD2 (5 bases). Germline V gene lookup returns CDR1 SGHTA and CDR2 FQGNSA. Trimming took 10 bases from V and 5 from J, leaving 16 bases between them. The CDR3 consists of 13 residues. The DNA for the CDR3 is TGTGCCACCTCCAAGAGGGCCGAAGATACGCAGTATTTT. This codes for CATSKRAEDTQYF.

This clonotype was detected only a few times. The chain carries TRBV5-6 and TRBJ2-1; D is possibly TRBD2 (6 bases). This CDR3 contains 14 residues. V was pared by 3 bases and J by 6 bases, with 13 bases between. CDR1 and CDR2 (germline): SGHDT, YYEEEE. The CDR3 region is CASSSRLVGNEQFF. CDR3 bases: TGTGCCAGCAGCTCCCGACTAGTTGGCAATGAGCAGTTCTTC. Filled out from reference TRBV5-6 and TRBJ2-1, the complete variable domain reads DAGVTQSPTHLIKTRGQQVTLRCSPKSGHDTVSWYQQALGQGPQFIFQYYEEEERQRGNFPDRFSGHQFPNYSSELNVNALLLGDSALYLCASSSRLVGNEQFFGPGTRLTVL.

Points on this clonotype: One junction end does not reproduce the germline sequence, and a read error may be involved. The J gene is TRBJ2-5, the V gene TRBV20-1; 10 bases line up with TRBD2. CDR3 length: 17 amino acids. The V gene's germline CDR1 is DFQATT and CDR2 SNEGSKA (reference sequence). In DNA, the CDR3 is TGCTGTGCTAGAGATTATATGCCTAGCGGGAGTCGCGGGACCCAGTACTTC. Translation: CCARDYMPSGSRGTQYF.

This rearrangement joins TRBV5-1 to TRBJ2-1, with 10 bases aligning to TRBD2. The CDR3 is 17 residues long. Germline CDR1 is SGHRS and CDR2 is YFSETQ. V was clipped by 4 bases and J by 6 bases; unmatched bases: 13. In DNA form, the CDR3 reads TGCGCCAGCAGCGTGGCCCCTAGCGGGAGCCGGGGCAATGAGCAGTTCTTC. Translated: CASSVAPSGSRGNEQFF.

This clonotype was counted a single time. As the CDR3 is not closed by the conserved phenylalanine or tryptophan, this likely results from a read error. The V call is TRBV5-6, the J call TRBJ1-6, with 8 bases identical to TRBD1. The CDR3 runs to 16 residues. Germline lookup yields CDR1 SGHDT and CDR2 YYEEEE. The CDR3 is CSSSLSLGTGPSPLHY. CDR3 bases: TGTTCCAGCAGCTTATCTCTTGGGACAGGTCCTTCACCCCTCCACTAT.

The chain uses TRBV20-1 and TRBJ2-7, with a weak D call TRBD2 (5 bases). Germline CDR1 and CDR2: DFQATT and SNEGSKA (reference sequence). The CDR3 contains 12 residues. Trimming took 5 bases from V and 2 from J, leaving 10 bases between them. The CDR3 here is CSAGSDPYEQYF. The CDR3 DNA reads TGCAGTGCTGGGAGCGACCCCTACGAGCAGTACTTC.

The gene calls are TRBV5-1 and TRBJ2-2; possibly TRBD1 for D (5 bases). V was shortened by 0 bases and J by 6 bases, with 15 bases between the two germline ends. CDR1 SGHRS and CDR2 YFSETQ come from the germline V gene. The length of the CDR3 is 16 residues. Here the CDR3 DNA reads TGCGCCAGCAGCTTGGAGGCAGGGCGAGGCGCCGGGGAGCTGTTTTTT. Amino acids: CASSLEAGRGAGELFF.

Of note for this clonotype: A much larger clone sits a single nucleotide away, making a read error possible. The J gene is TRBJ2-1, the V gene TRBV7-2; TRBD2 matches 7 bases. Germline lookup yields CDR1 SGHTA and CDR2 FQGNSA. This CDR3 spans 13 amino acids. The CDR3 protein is CASRRENYKEQFF. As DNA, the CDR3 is TGTGCCAGCCGGCGGGAGAATTACAAAGAGCAGTTCTTC.

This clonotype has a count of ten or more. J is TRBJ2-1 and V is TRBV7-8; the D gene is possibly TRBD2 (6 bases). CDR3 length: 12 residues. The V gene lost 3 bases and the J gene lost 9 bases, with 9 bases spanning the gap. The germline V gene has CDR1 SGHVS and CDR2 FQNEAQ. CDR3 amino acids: CASSLTRTEQFF. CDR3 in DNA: TGTGCCAGCAGCTTGACTAGGACTGAGCAGTTCTTC. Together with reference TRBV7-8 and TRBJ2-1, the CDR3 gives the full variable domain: GAGVSQSPRYKVAKRGQDVALRCDPISGHVSLFWYQQALGQGPEFLTYFQNEAQLDKSGLPSDRFFAERPEGSVSTLKIQRTQQEDSAVYLCASSLTRTEQFFGPGTRLTVL.

Written as DNA, the CDR3 is TGTGCCAGTAGTGGCGAAGGAGTCACCGGGGAGCTGTTTTTT. This translates into CASSGEGVTGELFF. This rearrangement joins TRBV19 to TRBJ2-2; D is uncertain. V lost 5 bases and J 4 bases, leaving 11 bases between the germline ends. The CDR3 consists of 14 residues. The germline gives CDR1 LNHDA, CDR2 SQIVND (reference sequence). The full variable domain, its missing parts supplied by reference TRBV19 and TRBJ2-2, is DGGITQSPKYLFRKEGQNVTLSCEQNLNHDAMYWYRQDPGQGLRLIYYSQIVNDFQKGDIAEGYSVSREKKESFPLTVTSAQKNPTAFYLCASSGEGVTGELFFGEGSRLTVL.

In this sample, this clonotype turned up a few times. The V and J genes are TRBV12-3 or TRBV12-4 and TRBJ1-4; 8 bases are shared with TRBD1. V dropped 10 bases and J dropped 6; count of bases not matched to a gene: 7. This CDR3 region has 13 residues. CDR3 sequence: CAISTGVDEKLFF. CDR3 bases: TGTGCCATCTCGACAGGGGTAGATGAAAAACTGTTTTTT.

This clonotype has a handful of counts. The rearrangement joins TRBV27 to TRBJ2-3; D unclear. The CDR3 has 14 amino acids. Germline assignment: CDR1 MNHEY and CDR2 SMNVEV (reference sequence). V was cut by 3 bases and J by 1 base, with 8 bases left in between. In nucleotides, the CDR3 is TGTGCCAGCAGTTTCATACAACGCACAGATACGCAGTATTTT. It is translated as CASSFIQRTDTQYF.

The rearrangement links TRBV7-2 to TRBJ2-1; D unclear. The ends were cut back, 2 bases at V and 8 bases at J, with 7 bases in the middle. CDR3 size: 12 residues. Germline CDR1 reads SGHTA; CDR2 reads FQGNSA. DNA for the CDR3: TGTGCCAGCAGCTTACAAGTTTATGAGCAGTTCTTC. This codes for CASSLQVYEQFF. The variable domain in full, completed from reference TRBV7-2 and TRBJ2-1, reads GAGVSQSPSNKVTEKGKDVELRCDPISGHTALYWYRQSLGQGLEFLIYFQGNSAPDKSGLPSDRFSAERTGGSVSTLTIQRTQQEDSAVYLCASSLQVYEQFFGPGTRLTVL.

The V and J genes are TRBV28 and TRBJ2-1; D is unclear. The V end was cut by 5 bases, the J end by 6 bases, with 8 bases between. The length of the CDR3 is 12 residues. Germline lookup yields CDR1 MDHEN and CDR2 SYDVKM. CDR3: CASSIQFNEQFF. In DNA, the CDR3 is TGTGCCAGCAGTATTCAATTCAATGAGCAGTTCTTC. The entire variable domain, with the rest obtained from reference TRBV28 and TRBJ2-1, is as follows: DVKVTQSSRYLVKRTGEKVFLECVQDMDHENMFWYRQDPGLGLRLIYFSYDVKMKEKGDIPEGYSVSREKKERFSLILESASTNQTSMYLCASSIQFNEQFFGPGTRLTVL.

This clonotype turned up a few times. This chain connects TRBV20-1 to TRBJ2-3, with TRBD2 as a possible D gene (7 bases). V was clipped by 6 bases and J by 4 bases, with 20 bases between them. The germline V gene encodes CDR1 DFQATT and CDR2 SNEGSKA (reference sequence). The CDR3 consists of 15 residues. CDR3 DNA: TGCAGTGCCCCCCTCTTGGGGGGGGCCCCAGATACGCAGTATTTT. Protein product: CSAPLLGGAPDTQYF.

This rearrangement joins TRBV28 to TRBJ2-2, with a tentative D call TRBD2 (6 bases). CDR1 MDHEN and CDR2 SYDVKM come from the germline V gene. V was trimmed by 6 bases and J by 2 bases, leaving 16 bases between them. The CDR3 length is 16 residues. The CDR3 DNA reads TGTGCCAGCAGGGACTCCGGGACTGCTAACACCGGGGAGCTGTTTTTT. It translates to CASRDSGTANTGELFF.

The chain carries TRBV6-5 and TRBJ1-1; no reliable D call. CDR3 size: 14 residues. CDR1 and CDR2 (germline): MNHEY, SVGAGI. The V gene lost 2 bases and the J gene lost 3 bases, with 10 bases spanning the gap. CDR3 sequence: CASSYEDWHTEAFF. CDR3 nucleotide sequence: TGTGCCAGCAGTTACGAGGATTGGCACACTGAAGCTTTCTTT.

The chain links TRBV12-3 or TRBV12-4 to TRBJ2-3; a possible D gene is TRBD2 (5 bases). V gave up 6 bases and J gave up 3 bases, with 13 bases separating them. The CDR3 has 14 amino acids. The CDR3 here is CASSPARRTDTQYF. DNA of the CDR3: TGTGCCAGCAGCCCGGCAAGGAGGACAGATACGCAGTATTTT.

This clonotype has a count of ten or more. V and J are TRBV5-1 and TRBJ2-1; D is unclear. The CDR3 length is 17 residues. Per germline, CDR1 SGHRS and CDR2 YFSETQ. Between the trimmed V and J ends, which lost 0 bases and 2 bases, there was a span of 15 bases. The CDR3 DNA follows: TGCGCCAGCAGCTTGGATCTAGACTCAGGAGCCTACAATGAGCAGTTCTTC. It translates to CASSLDLDSGAYNEQFF.